These T cell receptor beta chains were read from a single sample in a study of cytomegalovirus exposure and HLA in healthy donors. Generated by immunoSEQ multiplex PCR, the TCRdb table keeps only in-frame clones and is missing some. The table records about 65,000 clones, around 80% of them present only once. Sequencing input: PBMCs. Receptors were obtained from a girl between 5 and 17 years old in good health and CMV-seropositive. Each CDR3 is given with its conserved first and last residue. The order of the fields is D gene, J gene, CDR3 length, V gene, clone size, CDR3 protein, CDR3 DNA. D genes are given only for firm matches. Clone size, where shown, is once, few, many, or a class for clones that have expanded.

D gene: NA; J gene: TRBJ1-4; CDR3 length: 14; V gene: TRBV7-9; clone size: NA; CDR3 protein: CASSLSGGMEKLFF; CDR3 DNA: TGTGCCAGCAGCTTATCCGGGGGGATGGAAAAACTGTTTTTT
D gene: NA; J gene: TRBJ1-3; CDR3 length: 13; V gene: TRBV4-1; clone size: NA; CDR3 protein: CASSQEGLTPPVF; CDR3 DNA: TGCGCCAGCAGCCAAGAAGGACTGACACCGCCCGTTTTT
D gene: NA; J gene: TRBJ2-7; CDR3 length: 14; V gene: TRBV4-1; clone size: NA; CDR3 protein: CASSQVSPSYEQYF; CDR3 DNA: TGCGCCAGCAGCCAAGTGTCTCCTTCCTACGAGCAGTACTTC
D gene: NA; J gene: TRBJ2-5; CDR3 length: 14; V gene: TRBV10-2; clone size: NA; CDR3 protein: CASREPGSQETQYF; CDR3 DNA: TGCGCCAGCAGGGAACCTGGGAGTCAAGAGACCCAGTACTTC
D gene: TRBD2; J gene: TRBJ2-1; CDR3 length: 18; V gene: TRBV7-7; clone size: NA; CDR3 protein: CASSRLAGPVSSYNEQFF; CDR3 DNA: TGTGCCAGCAGCCGACTAGCGGGGCCCGTTAGCTCCTACAATGAGCAGTTCTTC
D gene: TRBD1; J gene: TRBJ1-2; CDR3 length: 15; V gene: TRBV5-1; clone size: once; CDR3 protein: CASSLSEQGALGYTF; CDR3 DNA: TGCGCCAGCAGCTTGTCGGAACAGGGGGCTTTGGGCTACACCTTC
D gene: NA; J gene: TRBJ1-3; CDR3 length: 15; V gene: TRBV4-1; clone size: NA; CDR3 protein: CASSQDAYYGNTIYF; CDR3 DNA: TGCGCCAGCAGCCAAGACGCGTACTATGGAAACACCATATATTTT
D gene: TRBD2; J gene: TRBJ2-2; CDR3 length: 15; V gene: TRBV6-5; clone size: few; CDR3 protein: CASKGLAGDTGELFF; CDR3 DNA: TGTGCCAGCAAGGGACTAGCGGGAGACACCGGGGAGCTGTTTTTT
D gene: TRBD1; J gene: TRBJ2-5; CDR3 length: 15; V gene: TRBV15; clone size: NA; CDR3 protein: CATSRGQGARETQYF; CDR3 DNA: TGTGCCACCAGCCGGGGACAGGGGGCTAGAGAGACCCAGTACTTC
D gene: NA; J gene: TRBJ2-1; CDR3 length: 14; V gene: TRBV6-4; clone size: few; CDR3 protein: CASSDFEQSNEQFF; CDR3 DNA: TGTGCCAGCAGTGACTTCGAACAGAGCAATGAGCAGTTCTTC
D gene: NA; J gene: TRBJ2-6; CDR3 length: 13; V gene: TRBV29-1; clone size: many; CDR3 protein: CSVEHSGANVLTF; CDR3 DNA: TGCAGCGTTGAACACTCTGGGGCCAACGTCCTGACTTTC
D gene: NA; J gene: TRBJ2-1; CDR3 length: 15; V gene: TRBV28; clone size: medium-sized; CDR3 protein: CASRPPTGTYNEQFF; CDR3 DNA: TGTGCCAGCAGACCTCCCACAGGAACCTACAATGAGCAGTTCTTC
D gene: TRBD2; J gene: TRBJ2-1; CDR3 length: 14; V gene: TRBV6-5; clone size: NA; CDR3 protein: CASGRGGADNEQFF; CDR3 DNA: TGTGCCAGCGGACGGGGAGGGGCGGACAATGAGCAGTTCTTC
D gene: NA; J gene: TRBJ1-2; CDR3 length: 15; V gene: TRBV6-1; clone size: NA; CDR3 protein: CASTVSFHSQYGYTF; CDR3 DNA: TGTGCCAGCACAGTGTCCTTCCATTCCCAATATGGCTACACCTTC
D gene: NA; J gene: TRBJ1-6; CDR3 length: 15; V gene: TRBV7-8; clone size: NA; CDR3 protein: CASSVTDAYNSPLHF; CDR3 DNA: TGTGCCAGCAGCGTGACAGACGCATATAATTCACCCCTCCACTTT
D gene: TRBD1; J gene: TRBJ2-1; CDR3 length: 19; V gene: TRBV9; clone size: NA; CDR3 protein: CASSVEGLQGAEGSNEQFF; CDR3 DNA: TGTGCCAGCAGCGTAGAGGGGTTACAGGGGGCAGAGGGGTCAAATGAGCAGTTCTTC
D gene: TRBD1; J gene: TRBJ1-2; CDR3 length: 15; V gene: TRBV6-1; clone size: NA; CDR3 protein: CASSLGQARDYGYTF; CDR3 DNA: TGTGCCAGCAGCCTGGGACAGGCGCGTGACTATGGCTACACCTTC
D gene: NA; J gene: TRBJ2-3; CDR3 length: 13; V gene: TRBV28; clone size: NA; CDR3 protein: CASSFPTRGTQYF; CDR3 DNA: TGTGCCAGCAGTTTCCCCACTCGGGGTACGCAGTATTTT
D gene: NA; J gene: TRBJ2-2; CDR3 length: 14; V gene: TRBV7-9; clone size: NA; CDR3 protein: CASSLGLTTGELFF; CDR3 DNA: TGTGCCAGCAGCTTAGGACTCACCACCGGGGAGCTGTTTTTT
D gene: TRBD1; J gene: TRBJ1-2; CDR3 length: 15; V gene: TRBV7-6; clone size: NA; CDR3 protein: CASSRDRGSNYGYTF; CDR3 DNA: TGTGCCAGCAGCAGGGACAGGGGGTCTAACTATGGCTACACCTTC
D gene: TRBD1; J gene: TRBJ2-3; CDR3 length: 16; V gene: TRBV4-1; clone size: NA; CDR3 protein: CASSQGRGQVTDTQYF; CDR3 DNA: TGCGCCAGCAGCCAAGGTCGGGGACAGGTCACAGATACGCAGTATTTT
D gene: TRBD1; J gene: TRBJ1-5; CDR3 length: 14; V gene: TRBV7-8; clone size: NA; CDR3 protein: CASSLDRGNQPQHF; CDR3 DNA: TGTGCCAGCAGCCTGGACAGGGGCAATCAGCCCCAGCATTTT
D gene: TRBD2; J gene: TRBJ2-5; CDR3 length: 16; V gene: TRBV4-3; clone size: NA; CDR3 protein: CASSQGGLGKEETQYF; CDR3 DNA: TGCGCCAGCAGCCAAGGGGGACTAGGTAAAGAAGAGACCCAGTACTTC
D gene: NA; J gene: TRBJ1-2; CDR3 length: 15; V gene: TRBV6-5; clone size: NA; CDR3 protein: CASSYSAAKHYGYTF; CDR3 DNA: TGTGCCAGCAGTTACTCGGCGGCCAAACACTATGGCTACACCTTC
D gene: NA; J gene: TRBJ1-2; CDR3 length: 12; V gene: TRBV29-1; clone size: NA; CDR3 protein: CSVETAGYGYTF; CDR3 DNA: TGCAGCGTTGAAACGGCGGGGTATGGCTACACCTTC
D gene: NA; J gene: TRBJ1-6; CDR3 length: 13; V gene: TRBV6-1; clone size: NA; CDR3 protein: CASSEPNNSPLHF; CDR3 DNA: TGTGCCAGCAGTGAACCTAATAATTCACCCCTCCACTTT
D gene: NA; J gene: TRBJ1-5; CDR3 length: 16; V gene: TRBV4-1; clone size: NA; CDR3 protein: CASSQGTGRGKQPQHF; CDR3 DNA: TGCGCCAGCAGCCAGGGTACAGGGAGGGGGAAACAGCCCCAGCATTTT
D gene: TRBD1; J gene: TRBJ2-7; CDR3 length: 14; V gene: TRBV27; clone size: few; CDR3 protein: CASRRPGQNYEQYF; CDR3 DNA: TGTGCCAGCAGGAGACCGGGACAGAACTACGAGCAGTACTTC
D gene: NA; J gene: TRBJ1-1; CDR3 length: 14; V gene: TRBV27; clone size: few; CDR3 protein: CASSSYRMNTEAFF; CDR3 DNA: TGTGCCAGCAGTTCGTACAGGATGAACACTGAAGCTTTCTTT
D gene: TRBD1; J gene: TRBJ1-1; CDR3 length: 15; V gene: TRBV4-3; clone size: NA; CDR3 protein: CASSQDVQGDTEAFF; CDR3 DNA: TGCGCCAGCAGCCAAGATGTTCAGGGGGACACTGAAGCTTTCTTT
D gene: TRBD1; J gene: TRBJ1-1; CDR3 length: 15; V gene: TRBV5-4; clone size: NA; CDR3 protein: CASSLEGQGFTEAFF; CDR3 DNA: TGTGCCAGCAGCTTGGAGGGACAGGGATTCACTGAAGCTTTCTTT
D gene: TRBD1; J gene: TRBJ1-5; CDR3 length: 13; V gene: TRBV2; clone size: few; CDR3 protein: CASQWDSNQPQHF; CDR3 DNA: TGTGCCAGCCAATGGGACAGTAATCAGCCCCAGCATTTT
D gene: NA; J gene: TRBJ1-4; CDR3 length: 14; V gene: TRBV19; clone size: NA; CDR3 protein: CASSGRGSSEKLFF; CDR3 DNA: TGTGCCAGTAGTGGCCGGGGTTCGAGTGAAAAACTGTTTTTT
D gene: NA; J gene: TRBJ2-1; CDR3 length: 14; V gene: TRBV2; clone size: NA; CDR3 protein: CASHPSVQANEQFF; CDR3 DNA: TGTGCCAGCCATCCCTCGGTCCAGGCCAATGAGCAGTTCTTC
D gene: NA; J gene: TRBJ1-5; CDR3 length: 12; V gene: TRBV30; clone size: NA; CDR3 protein: CAWSVRNQPQHF; CDR3 DNA: TGTGCCTGGAGTGTACGGAATCAGCCCCAGCATTTT
D gene: TRBD1; J gene: TRBJ2-7; CDR3 length: 15; V gene: TRBV9; clone size: NA; CDR3 protein: CASSTGDSLFYEQYF; CDR3 DNA: TGTGCCAGCAGCACCGGGGACAGCCTATTTTACGAGCAGTACTTC
D gene: TRBD1; J gene: TRBJ1-2; CDR3 length: 14; V gene: TRBV5-4; clone size: NA; CDR3 protein: CASSPGQGKYGYTF; CDR3 DNA: TGTGCCAGCAGCCCGGGACAGGGGAAGTATGGCTACACCTTC
D gene: TRBD2; J gene: TRBJ2-5; CDR3 length: 14; V gene: TRBV10-3; clone size: NA; CDR3 protein: CAISPGLGAETQYF; CDR3 DNA: TGTGCCATCAGTCCGGGACTAGGGGCAGAGACCCAGTACTTC
D gene: NA; J gene: TRBJ2-1; CDR3 length: 14; V gene: TRBV6-5; clone size: once; CDR3 protein: CASSELDSYNEQFF; CDR3 DNA: TGTGCCAGCAGCGAGTTAGATTCCTACAATGAGCAGTTCTTC
D gene: NA; J gene: TRBJ2-7; CDR3 length: 15; V gene: TRBV11-2; clone size: NA; CDR3 protein: CASSLAGGRHYEQYF; CDR3 DNA: TGTGCCAGCAGCTTAGCAGGAGGCCGCCACTACGAGCAGTACTTC
D gene: TRBD1; J gene: TRBJ2-7; CDR3 length: 14; V gene: TRBV19; clone size: few; CDR3 protein: CASSPGTGVGEQYF; CDR3 DNA: TGTGCCAGTAGTCCCGGGACAGGGGTAGGCGAGCAGTACTTC
D gene: TRBD1; J gene: TRBJ1-3; CDR3 length: 16; V gene: TRBV5-6; clone size: NA; CDR3 protein: CASSPLGQGVSSHPNF; CDR3 DNA: TGTGCCAGCAGCCCGCTCGGACAGGGCGTCTCCTCCCATCCGAATTTT
D gene: TRBD1; J gene: TRBJ2-7; CDR3 length: 14; V gene: TRBV5-1; clone size: NA; CDR3 protein: CASSRTRDSYEQYF; CDR3 DNA: TGCGCCAGCAGCCGAACCCGGGACAGCTACGAGCAGTACTTC
D gene: TRBD2; J gene: TRBJ2-3; CDR3 length: 16; V gene: TRBV9; clone size: few; CDR3 protein: CASSVGGLASTDTQYF; CDR3 DNA: TGTGCCAGCAGCGTAGGGGGACTAGCGTCTACAGATACGCAGTATTTT
D gene: NA; J gene: TRBJ2-3; CDR3 length: 15; V gene: TRBV27; clone size: NA; CDR3 protein: CASSFGAGPTDTQYF; CDR3 DNA: TGTGCCAGCAGTTTCGGGGCGGGACCCACAGATACGCAGTATTTT
D gene: TRBD1; J gene: TRBJ2-7; CDR3 length: 18; V gene: TRBV2; clone size: NA; CDR3 protein: CASSVGGQGAPRSYEQYF; CDR3 DNA: TGTGCCAGCAGTGTAGGAGGGCAGGGGGCCCCGAGGAGCTACGAGCAGTACTTC
D gene: NA; J gene: TRBJ1-1; CDR3 length: 14; V gene: TRBV5-1; clone size: NA; CDR3 protein: CASRRRDAGTEAFF; CDR3 DNA: TGCGCCAGCAGGAGGCGGGACGCGGGCACTGAAGCTTTCTTT
D gene: NA; J gene: TRBJ2-1; CDR3 length: 12; V gene: TRBV10-3; clone size: NA; CDR3 protein: CAILTSYNEQFF; CDR3 DNA: TGTGCCATCTTGACTAGCTACAATGAGCAGTTCTTC
D gene: TRBD1; J gene: TRBJ1-1; CDR3 length: 14; V gene: TRBV5-1; clone size: NA; CDR3 protein: CASSLRQGYTEAFF; CDR3 DNA: TGCGCCAGCAGCTTAAGACAGGGATACACTGAAGCTTTCTTT
D gene: NA; J gene: TRBJ2-3; CDR3 length: 16; V gene: TRBV10-3; clone size: NA; CDR3 protein: CAISAGTAGAEDTQYF; CDR3 DNA: TGTGCCATCAGTGCCGGGACGGCAGGGGCGGAAGATACGCAGTATTTT
D gene: TRBD2; J gene: TRBJ2-1; CDR3 length: 17; V gene: TRBV10-1; clone size: NA; CDR3 protein: CASSGNLAGGKRNEQFF; CDR3 DNA: TGCGCCAGCAGTGGGAACTTAGCGGGAGGAAAGAGGAATGAGCAGTTCTTC
D gene: NA; J gene: TRBJ2-5; CDR3 length: 16; V gene: TRBV7-8; clone size: NA; CDR3 protein: CASSLVGRAGGETQYF; CDR3 DNA: TGTGCCAGCAGCTTAGTTGGCCGGGCAGGGGGGGAGACCCAGTACTTC
D gene: NA; J gene: TRBJ2-7; CDR3 length: 13; V gene: TRBV18; clone size: NA; CDR3 protein: CASSRDPPYEQYF; CDR3 DNA: TGTGCCAGCTCGAGGGATCCCCCCTACGAGCAGTACTTC
D gene: NA; J gene: TRBJ1-1; CDR3 length: 10; V gene: TRBV29-1; clone size: NA; CDR3 protein: CSVVNTEAFF; CDR3 DNA: TGCAGCGTTGTAAACACTGAAGCTTTCTTT
D gene: NA; J gene: TRBJ2-7; CDR3 length: 14; V gene: TRBV6-5; clone size: NA; CDR3 protein: CASSSSAGELAAYF; CDR3 DNA: TGTGCCAGCAGTTCGTCAGCCGGGGAACTAGCAGCGTACTTC
D gene: NA; J gene: TRBJ1-1; CDR3 length: 14; V gene: TRBV10-3; clone size: NA; CDR3 protein: CAISESLTGEEAFF; CDR3 DNA: TGTGCCATCAGTGAGTCGCTGACAGGAGAGGAGGCTTTCTTT
D gene: NA; J gene: TRBJ1-2; CDR3 length: 13; V gene: TRBV6-5; clone size: NA; CDR3 protein: CASRAGLNYGYTF; CDR3 DNA: TGTGCCAGCAGAGCAGGGCTAAACTATGGCTACACCTTC